One sample yielded the 29 T cell receptor beta chains listed below, sequenced in a study of blood T cell repertoires in COVID-19. TCRdb keeps only in-frame clones here, not all; method: immunoSEQ multiplex PCR. Seen here are about 130,000 clones, about 82% observed once, and the top ten hold about 5.4%. Sequenced sample: peripheral blood. The source is a human donor in a cohort sampled during active COVID-19.

The chain uses TRBV27 and TRBJ1-1; 10 bases match TRBD1. The CDR3 totals 14 residues. V was clipped by 6 bases and J by 6 bases; unmatched bases: 7. Germline CDR1 reads MNHEY; CDR2 reads SMNVEV (reference sequence). CDR3 nucleotides: TGTGCCAGCAGCAGACAGGGGGCTTCCGCTGAAGCTTTCTTT. This codes for CASSRQGASAEAFF.

The chain has TRBV27 and TRBJ1-1; 7 bases line up with TRBD1. The CDR3 has 15 amino acids. The germline V gene has CDR1 MNHEY and CDR2 SMNVEV (reference sequence). V was clipped by 2 bases and J by 3 bases; unmatched bases: 6. The CDR3 here is CASSLIPQGYTEAFF. DNA for the CDR3: TGTGCCAGCAGTTTAATCCCACAGGGGTACACTGAAGCTTTCTTT.

The CDR3 DNA is TGTGCCAGCTCACCACGAAATTCTGGAGTGAACACTGAAGCTTTCTTT. This translates into CASSPRNSGVNTEAFF. The chain links TRBV18 to TRBJ1-1; D remains unclear. Germline values: CDR1 KGHSH, CDR2 LQKENI. This CDR3 comprises 16 residues. Trimming took off 1 base at V and 0 bases at J, with 12 bases between the two ends.

This clone was observed once. The chain recombines TRBV6-5 with TRBJ1-5; a weak D match, TRBD1 (5 bases). Germline V lookup: CDR1 MNHEY, CDR2 SVGAGI. The CDR3 loop spans 14 amino acids. Between the trimmed V and J ends, which lost 6 bases and 7 bases, there was a span of 16 bases. The CDR3 here is CASSVAGREQPQHF. The CDR3 region has the DNA TGTGCCAGCAGCGTAGCAGGGCGGGAACAGCCCCAGCATTTT.

The chain couples TRBV19 to TRBJ2-7; 11 bases agree with TRBD1. The CDR3 consists of 18 residues. CDR1 and CDR2 from the germline V gene are LNHDA and SQIVND (reference sequence). With 1 base clipped from V and 4 bases from J, the junction kept 12 bases outside the gene matches. The CDR3 is CASSIGGTRDRGAYEQYF. As DNA, the CDR3 is TGTGCCAGTAGTATAGGGGGAACCCGGGACAGGGGGGCATACGAGCAGTACTTC.

The chain uses TRBV18 and TRBJ1-5; TRBD1 matches at 7 bases. The germline CDR1 and CDR2 sequences are KGHSH and LQKENI. J gave up 1 base and V 6 bases, and 9 bases lay outside the gene matches. The CDR3 contains 16 residues. CDR3 region: CASSTTGAASNQPQHF. The CDR3 coding sequence is TGTGCCAGCTCCACCACAGGGGCAGCAAGCAATCAGCCCCAGCATTTT.

In DNA, the CDR3 is TGTGCCAGCAGTTTATATAAGGGGCGTACGCAGTATTTT. Translated: CASSLYKGRTQYF. V gene TRBV28 combines with J gene TRBJ2-3, with D possibly matching TRBD1 (5 bases). The CDR3 has 13 amino acids. Germline CDR1 and CDR2: MDHEN and SYDVKM. V was shortened by 1 base and J by 8 bases, with 10 bases between the two germline ends.

The rearrangement links TRBV28 to TRBJ2-1; D perhaps matches TRBD1 (5 bases). CDR1 is MDHEN, CDR2 SYDVKM, per germline. The CDR3 totals 15 residues. V shed 8 bases and J shed 3 bases, with 17 bases lying between them. In DNA, the CDR3 is TGTGCCAGCTCGGAAGGGGAAGCTGTCTACAATGAGCAGTTCTTC. As protein: CASSEGEAVYNEQFF.

The J gene is TRBJ2-7, the V gene TRBV19; 7 bases match TRBD1. CDR1 LNHDA and CDR2 SQIVND come from the germline V gene (reference sequence). V lost 5 bases and J lost 6; bases outside the gene matches: 10. The CDR3 is 14 amino acids. The CDR3: CASSATGEWGEQYF. The CDR3 nucleotides are TGTGCCAGTAGTGCTACAGGGGAGTGGGGCGAGCAGTACTTC.

This clone has just a few counts. The genes are TRBV18 and TRBJ1-5; TRBD1 matches at 7 bases. The V gene end was trimmed by 3 bases and the J gene end by 2 bases; junction bases not matched to a gene: 4. This CDR3 comprises 15 residues. The germline V gene encodes CDR1 KGHSH and CDR2 LQKENI. The CDR3 DNA is TGTGCCAGCTCACCCGGAACAGGGGGCAATCAGCCCCAGCATTTT. This sequence encodes CASSPGTGGNQPQHF.

The chain employs TRBV25-1 and TRBJ2-3, with TRBD1 identical over 7 bases. There are 15 residues in the CDR3. With V trimmed by 8 bases and J by 3 bases, 11 bases remained unmatched. Germline CDR1 and CDR2: MGHDK and SYGVNS. CDR3 sequence (DNA): TGTGCCAGCGCCCCAAGGGACAGATTAACAGATACGCAGTATTTT. Protein sequence: CASAPRDRLTDTQYF.

This sequence joins TRBV15 and TRBJ1-2; no definite D call. CDR1 is LNHNV, CDR2 YYDKDF, per germline (reference sequence). Trimming stripped 0 bases from V and 7 bases from J, with 12 bases between. This CDR3 has 14 amino acids. The CDR3, as DNA: TGTGCCACCAGCAGAGACGGGGATCTTGTTGGCTACACCTTC. Protein sequence: CATSRDGDLVGYTF.

This rearrangement joins TRBV12-1 to TRBJ1-4; the table gives TRBD1 as D, unverified against the DNA. TRBV12-1 is classified as a pseudogene. This CDR3 has 18 residues. The CDR3 DNA reads TGTGCCAGCAGCTTGAATTCACAGGGGTGGGGGAGGAGAGAAAAACTGTTTTTT. It encodes CASSLNSQGWGRREKLFF.

The rearrangement uses TRBV5-1 and TRBJ2-2; D gene unclear. Germline CDR1 is SGHRS and CDR2 is YFSETQ. The CDR3 spans 14 residues. V lost 1 base, J lost 5 bases, and 9 bases lay in between. Here the CDR3 DNA reads TGCGCCAGCAGCTTGACAGCATCTACCGGGGAGCTGTTTTTT. Its protein product is CASSLTASTGELFF.

This clone was counted between two and nine times. The chain has TRBV11-2 and TRBJ1-2; D perhaps matches TRBD1 (6 bases). The CDR3 runs 15 residues. The germline CDR1 and CDR2 sequences are SGHAT and FQNNGV. The V end was cut by 5 bases, the J end by 4 bases, with 17 bases between. The CDR3 spells CASSLSTGLVYGYTF. The CDR3 region has the DNA TGTGCCAGCAGCCTAAGTACAGGGCTCGTCTATGGCTACACCTTC.

CDR3 DNA sequence: TGTGCCAGCTCACGACAGGGGAGCCAAGAGACCCAGTACTTC. This gives the protein CASSRQGSQETQYF. The rearrangement links TRBV18 to TRBJ2-5; 8 bases agree with TRBD1. This CDR3 has 14 residues. V lost 4 bases, J lost 1 base, and 2 bases stayed unmatched. Germline CDR1 reads KGHSH; CDR2 reads LQKENI.

This chain links TRBV28 with TRBJ2-5, with D possibly matching TRBD1 (6 bases). The germline V and J ends were trimmed by 6 bases and 1 base, with 15 bases remaining between them. CDR1 and CDR2 from the germline V gene are MDHEN and SYDVKM. The length of the CDR3 is 15 residues. As DNA, the CDR3 is TGTGCCAGCAGGGCGGCAAGAGGGGGCCAAGAGACCCAGTACTTC. It specifies CASRAARGGQETQYF.

The CDR3 sequence: CASRPTPSRGSKQFF. Here the CDR3 DNA reads TGTGCCAGCAGGCCCACCCCCTCGAGAGGGAGCAAGCAGTTCTTC. The chain joins TRBV11-3 to TRBJ2-1; possible D gene TRBD2, 5 bases. Trimming cost V 6 bases and J 11 bases, with 23 bases left between them. CDR3 size: 15 residues. In germline, CDR1 is SGHNT, CDR2 YENEEA.

CDR3 nucleotide sequence: TGTGCCAGCAGTTACCAGACTAGCACTAGCACAGATACGCAGTATTTT. Protein product: CASSYQTSTSTDTQYF. The rearrangement uses TRBV6-2 or TRBV6-3 and TRBJ2-3, with 7 nucleotides matching TRBD2. The CDR3 contains 16 residues. The germline V gene has CDR1 MNHEY and CDR2 SVGEGT. J was trimmed by 0 bases and V by 2 bases; bases with no gene match: 5.

The genes are TRBV18 and TRBJ2-7, with D possibly being TRBD1 (6 bases). Germline CDR1 is KGHSH and CDR2 is LQKENI. V was shortened by 3 bases and J by 2 bases, with 11 bases between the two germline ends. The CDR3 covers 14 residues. The CDR3, as DNA: TGTGCCAGCTCACCGGCAGGGGCAACCTACGAGCAGTACTTC. It specifies CASSPAGATYEQYF.

This clone was seen just once. The chain links TRBV30 to TRBJ2-3, with unresolved D. Germline V gene data show CDR1 as GTSNPN and CDR2 as SVGIG (reference sequence). V shed 2 bases and J shed 2 bases, with 2 bases lying between them. The CDR3 covers 11 residues. DNA for the CDR3: TGTGCCTGGAGTCTCACAGATACGCAGTATTTT. As protein: CAWSLTDTQYF.

This sequence joins TRBV5-5 and TRBJ2-1; D is possibly TRBD1 (6 bases). This CDR3 region has 12 residues. Germline V CDR1 and CDR2: SGHKS, YYEKEE (reference sequence). V lost 0 bases and J 13 bases, leaving 11 bases between the germline ends. The CDR3 sequence: CASSLVTGQQFF. The CDR3 DNA reads as TGTGCCAGCAGCTTGGTAACAGGGCAACAGTTCTTC. Full variable domain (missing parts from reference TRBV5-5 and TRBJ2-1): DAGVTQSPTHLIKTRGQQVTLRCSPISGHKSVSWYQQVLGQGPQFIFQYYEKEERGRGNFPDRFSARQFPNYSSELNVNALLLGDSALYLCASSLVTGQQFFGPGTRLTVL.

This chain joins TRBV6-5 and TRBJ2-5; 7 nucleotides match TRBD1. Germline V gene data show CDR1 as MNHEY and CDR2 as SVGAGI. V gave up 5 bases and J gave up 7 bases; unmatched junction bases: 10. There are 14 residues in the CDR3. CDR3 DNA sequence: TGTGCCAGCAGTCCCCGACAGGGCCCGGCGACCCAGTACTTC. This gives the protein CASSPRQGPATQYF.

This chain joins TRBV3-1 (or the pseudogene TRBV3-2) and TRBJ1-5; 7 nucleotides align to TRBD1. Germline V gene data show CDR1 as LGHDT and CDR2 as YNNKEL (reference sequence). CDR3 length: 13 residues. The ends lost 5 bases at V and 7 bases at J; junction bases unmatched: 5. The CDR3 DNA sequence: TGTGCCAGCAGCGTCGACAGGGACCAGCCCCAGCATTTT. It encodes CASSVDRDQPQHF.

V usage is TRBV18 and J usage is TRBJ1-3; weak D call: TRBD1 (6 bases). The V end lost 5 bases, the J end lost 0 bases, and 11 bases lay between the germline ends. Germline lookup yields CDR1 KGHSH and CDR2 LQKENI. This CDR3 region has 15 residues. CDR3 DNA: TGTGCCAGCTCATTTAGGACAGTCTCTGGAAACACCATATATTTT. Its protein product is CASSFRTVSGNTIYF.

V and J are TRBV5-8 and TRBJ2-5, with 7 bases that match TRBD1. CDR1 and CDR2 from the germline V gene are SGHTS and YDEGEE. J was trimmed by 1 base and V by 0 bases; bases with no gene match: 3. The CDR3 extends over 15 amino acids. The chain's CDR3 is CASSLEGAAQETQYF. DNA of the CDR3: TGTGCCAGCAGCTTGGAGGGGGCAGCCCAAGAGACCCAGTACTTC.

The rearrangement uses TRBV5-1 and TRBJ2-2, with TRBD2 identical over 13 bases. The V segment lost 4 bases and the J segment 0 bases; nucleotides outside the gene matches: 3. The CDR3 consists of 17 residues. Germline CDR1 and CDR2: SGHRS and YFSETQ. CDR3 sequence: CASSPTSGRSNTGELFF. In nucleotides, the CDR3 is TGCGCCAGCAGCCCGACTAGCGGGAGGTCGAACACCGGGGAGCTGTTTTTT.

The chain joins TRBV9 to TRBJ2-1, with D perhaps TRBD1 (5 bases). CDR3 size: 13 residues. V lost 0 bases, J lost 5 bases, and 6 bases lay in between. Germline values: CDR1 SGDLS, CDR2 YYNGEE. CDR3 residues: CASSVEGNNEQFF. The CDR3 nucleotides read TGTGCCAGCAGCGTAGAGGGGAACAATGAGCAGTTCTTC.

This chain connects TRBV5-4 to TRBJ2-1, with TRBD2 matching 15 bases. Germline loops: CDR1 SGHNT, CDR2 YYREEE (reference sequence). This CDR3 comprises 16 residues. Trimming took 0 bases from V and 7 from J; bases not matched to a gene: 2. CDR3: CASSLVGTSGRNEQFF. The CDR3 bases are TGTGCCAGCAGCTTGGTGGGGACTAGCGGGAGGAATGAGCAGTTCTTC.